This TCR beta chain was observed in a study of cytotoxic CD8 clonotypes in ibrutinib-treated CLL. General study results and limits: Baseline levels of clonality went above those of age-matched healthy donors and moved with circulating CD8+ T-cell counts.

Germline V gene lookup returns CDR1 SGHDT and CDR2 YYEEEE. The CDR3 consists of 14 residues. V lost 4 bases and J 9 bases, leaving 20 bases between the germline ends. Investigators sought sequencing depths of between 1 in 200,000 and 1 in 1 million T cells. The repertoire was sequenced with immunoSEQ multiplex PCR; TCRdb's copy has only in-frame clones and lacks some. The table shows approximately 100,000 clones, with approximately 77% occurring only once. A remark on this clone: Its antigen is currently unknown.

The V call is TRBV5-6, the J call TRBJ2-7; D is uncertain. This sample comprised PBMCs, obtained after 24 months of ibrutinib treatment. This TCR derives from a human donor with chronic lymphocytic leukemia. CDR3 DNA: TGTGCCAGCAGCCCCGGCCCCGTCCCCATTGGGCAGTACTTC. It encodes CASSPGPVPIGQYF.